This T cell receptor beta chain emerged from a study of blood T cell repertoires in COVID-19. Here immunoSEQ multiplex PCR was the method, and the copy in TCRdb shows in-frame clones only, minus some. The profile shows 300,000 to 400,000 clones, about 91% of them singletons. Germline-derived CDR1 and CDR2 are LNHDA and SQIVND (reference sequence). The CDR3 length is 14 residues. The germline V and J ends were trimmed by 5 bases and 7 bases, with 18 bases remaining between them. This sequence was found in a man aged 25-40 years with COVID-19, enrolled during active disease. The sequencing input was peripheral blood. The rearrangement uses TRBV19 and TRBJ2-7; the D is unclear. The CDR3 sequence is CASSSREARREQYF. DNA for the CDR3: TGTGCCAGTAGTTCCCGCGAAGCTCGTCGGGAGCAGTACTTC.